A selection of T cell receptor beta chains follows, all from one sample in a study of T cell responses to AZD1222 COVID-19 vaccine. Profiling relied on immunoSEQ multiplex PCR, and the TCRdb table lists in-frame clones only, not all of them. Of more than 100,000 clones in the sample, more than 70% were seen once. This material consisted of peripheral blood, taken on day 0 of AZD1222 vaccination. These receptors all stem from an adult in good health. Each CDR3 is given with its conserved first and last residue. Each record gives: D gene, J gene, clone size, V gene, CDR3 DNA, CDR3 protein. D genes are given only for firm matches. Some rows mark clone size as missing; the rest say once, few, many or name a class of expanded clone.

D gene: -; J gene: TRBJ2-5; clone size: -; V gene: TRBV20-1; CDR3 DNA: TGCAGTGCTAGTTCGGAGACCCAGTACTTC; CDR3 protein: CSASSETQYF
D gene: TRBD1; J gene: TRBJ2-7; clone size: -; V gene: TRBV6-6; CDR3 DNA: TGTGCCAGCAGTTACGGGACAGGGTCTGGGGAGCAGTACTTC; CDR3 protein: CASSYGTGSGEQYF
D gene: -; J gene: TRBJ1-1; clone size: -; V gene: TRBV3-1/TRBV3-2; CDR3 DNA: TGTGCCAGCAGCCAGATTCAGACGGGGCAGGGAAGCACTGAAGCTTTCTTT; CDR3 protein: CASSQIQTGQGSTEAFF
D gene: TRBD2; J gene: TRBJ2-2; clone size: -; V gene: TRBV5-6; CDR3 DNA: TGTGCCAGCAGCTTGGGCGGGGGGGCCGACACCGGGGAGCTGTTTTTT; CDR3 protein: CASSLGGGADTGELFF
D gene: -; J gene: TRBJ1-1; clone size: -; V gene: TRBV6-5; CDR3 DNA: TGTGCCAGCAGTTACGCTGGTGACACTGAAGCTTTCTTT; CDR3 protein: CASSYAGDTEAFF
D gene: -; J gene: TRBJ2-2; clone size: -; V gene: TRBV6-1; CDR3 DNA: TGTGCCAGCAGTGAACCCGTTGGGGTGGGAACCGGGGAGCTGTTTTTT; CDR3 protein: CASSEPVGVGTGELFF
D gene: -; J gene: TRBJ2-3; clone size: -; V gene: TRBV11-3; CDR3 DNA: TGTGCCAGCAGCCCGTCGGGCAGGGAAGATACGCAGTATTTT; CDR3 protein: CASSPSGREDTQYF
D gene: TRBD2; J gene: TRBJ2-1; clone size: -; V gene: TRBV24-1; CDR3 DNA: TGTGCCACCAGTGATTTTAATCGGGGGGCCTACAATGAGCAGTTCTTC; CDR3 protein: CATSDFNRGAYNEQFF
D gene: -; J gene: TRBJ1-3; clone size: -; V gene: TRBV29-1; CDR3 DNA: TGCAGCGTGCGAGACTCTGGAAACACCATATATTTT; CDR3 protein: CSVRDSGNTIYF
D gene: -; J gene: TRBJ1-2; clone size: -; V gene: TRBV15; CDR3 DNA: TGTGCCACCAGCAGAGGGGGGGGCTACACCTTC; CDR3 protein: CATSRGGGYTF
D gene: -; J gene: TRBJ2-2; clone size: -; V gene: TRBV4-3; CDR3 DNA: TGCGCCAGCAGCCAAGCTGTGATCGGGGCAATGAGCACCGGGGAGCTGTTTTTT; CDR3 protein: CASSQAVIGAMSTGELFF
D gene: -; J gene: TRBJ1-1; clone size: -; V gene: TRBV7-6; CDR3 DNA: TGTGCCAGCAAAGGGGTGAACACTGAAGCTTTCTTT; CDR3 protein: CASKGVNTEAFF
D gene: -; J gene: TRBJ1-2; clone size: -; V gene: TRBV10-3; CDR3 DNA: TGTGCCATCAGCCAGGATGGGATGGCCTATGGCTACACCTTC; CDR3 protein: CAISQDGMAYGYTF
D gene: -; J gene: TRBJ1-2; clone size: -; V gene: TRBV28; CDR3 DNA: TGTGCCAGCACGGACGGGCATATGAACTATGGCTACACCTTC; CDR3 protein: CASTDGHMNYGYTF
D gene: -; J gene: TRBJ2-7; clone size: -; V gene: TRBV12-3/TRBV12-4; CDR3 DNA: TGTGCCAGCAGTCTATTACACAGGGACGAGCAGTACTTC; CDR3 protein: CASSLLHRDEQYF
D gene: -; J gene: TRBJ2-1; clone size: once; V gene: TRBV12-3/TRBV12-4; CDR3 DNA: TGTGCCAGCAGTTACCGGGATGAGCAGTTCTTC; CDR3 protein: CASSYRDEQFF
D gene: TRBD1; J gene: TRBJ1-3; clone size: few; V gene: TRBV15; CDR3 DNA: TGTGCCACCAGCAGATTGACCGGACAGGGGGAAAACACCATATATTTT; CDR3 protein: CATSRLTGQGENTIYF
D gene: TRBD1; J gene: TRBJ2-7; clone size: -; V gene: TRBV6-2/TRBV6-3; CDR3 DNA: TGTGCCAGCAGCGCGGACAGGGGTTACGAGCAGTACTTC; CDR3 protein: CASSADRGYEQYF
D gene: -; J gene: TRBJ2-2; clone size: -; V gene: TRBV18; CDR3 DNA: TGTGCCAGCTCACCTCTTCCAGATTCCGGGGAGCTGTTTTTT; CDR3 protein: CASSPLPDSGELFF
D gene: -; J gene: TRBJ1-2; clone size: -; V gene: TRBV14; CDR3 DNA: TGTGCCAGCAGCCCCCCATTGGCAGGCCATGTCGGCTACACCTTC; CDR3 protein: CASSPPLAGHVGYTF
D gene: -; J gene: TRBJ2-1; clone size: -; V gene: TRBV29-1; CDR3 DNA: TGCAGCGCCCGGGACATGGGAAACAATGAGCAGTTCTTC; CDR3 protein: CSARDMGNNEQFF
D gene: -; J gene: TRBJ2-6; clone size: once; V gene: TRBV28; CDR3 DNA: TGTGCCTCGAACTCTGGGGCCAACGTCCTGACTTTC; CDR3 protein: CASNSGANVLTF
D gene: -; J gene: TRBJ2-5; clone size: -; V gene: TRBV6-1; CDR3 DNA: TGTGCCAGCAGTGAATCCGGGGGAAAGGAGACCCAGTACTTC; CDR3 protein: CASSESGGKETQYF
D gene: TRBD2; J gene: TRBJ2-7; clone size: -; V gene: TRBV7-9; CDR3 DNA: TGTGCCAGCGGCGAATTCACTAGCGGGGGGTTCATGGGCGAGCAGTACTTC; CDR3 protein: CASGEFTSGGFMGEQYF
D gene: -; J gene: TRBJ2-1; clone size: -; V gene: TRBV27; CDR3 DNA: TGTGCCAGCAGTTTATCAGGCTATGAGCAGTTCTTC; CDR3 protein: CASSLSGYEQFF
D gene: -; J gene: TRBJ1-2; clone size: -; V gene: TRBV28; CDR3 DNA: TGTGCCAGCAGTTCCTATTTCGGTGGAACCTATGGCTACACCTTC; CDR3 protein: CASSSYFGGTYGYTF
D gene: -; J gene: TRBJ2-6; clone size: once; V gene: TRBV11-1; CDR3 DNA: TGTGCCAGCAGCCCCGGGACTCCTGGGGCCAACGTCCTGACTTTC; CDR3 protein: CASSPGTPGANVLTF
D gene: -; J gene: TRBJ1-2; clone size: once; V gene: TRBV6-5; CDR3 DNA: TGTGCCAGCAGTTACTCGGGAACAGGAGGGTATGGCTACACCTTC; CDR3 protein: CASSYSGTGGYGYTF
D gene: TRBD1; J gene: TRBJ2-7; clone size: -; V gene: TRBV11-2; CDR3 DNA: TGTGCCAGCAGCCAGCTAAATCGGAGACAGGGGAGCTCCTACGAGCAGTACTTC; CDR3 protein: CASSQLNRRQGSSYEQYF
D gene: TRBD2; J gene: TRBJ2-1; clone size: -; V gene: TRBV4-1; CDR3 DNA: TGCGCCAGCAGCCAACTACATAGCGGGGGCCCCTCCTACAATGAGCAGTTCTTC; CDR3 protein: CASSQLHSGGPSYNEQFF
D gene: -; J gene: TRBJ1-1; clone size: -; V gene: TRBV10-1; CDR3 DNA: TGCGCCAGCAGTGAGTCGGGACGGGGTCGAGCTTTCTTT; CDR3 protein: CASSESGRGRAFF
D gene: -; J gene: TRBJ2-2; clone size: -; V gene: TRBV25-1; CDR3 DNA: TGTGCCAGCAGTCAGACTACCGGGGAGCTGTTTTTT; CDR3 protein: CASSQTTGELFF
D gene: TRBD1; J gene: TRBJ1-2; clone size: -; V gene: TRBV5-1; CDR3 DNA: TGCGCCAGCAGCGCCGGGACAGGGAGAGCTAACTATGGCTACACCTTC; CDR3 protein: CASSAGTGRANYGYTF
D gene: TRBD2; J gene: TRBJ2-5; clone size: -; V gene: TRBV7-9; CDR3 DNA: TGTGCCAGCAGCTCGACTAGCGGGGGGGCCTCGGGAGAGACCCAGTACTTC; CDR3 protein: CASSSTSGGASGETQYF
D gene: -; J gene: TRBJ2-2; clone size: -; V gene: TRBV6-8; CDR3 DNA: TGTGCCAGCATGAAACGGGGCAGCTTCGAGAACACCGGGGAGCTGTTTTTT; CDR3 protein: CASMKRGSFENTGELFF
D gene: TRBD1; J gene: TRBJ1-2; clone size: -; V gene: TRBV7-9; CDR3 DNA: TGTGCCAGCAGCCTGACGACAGGGCTCTATGGCTACACCTTC; CDR3 protein: CASSLTTGLYGYTF
D gene: -; J gene: TRBJ2-2; clone size: -; V gene: TRBV6-1; CDR3 DNA: TGTGCCAGCAGTGAAAGGCGAGTGAACACCGGGGAGCTGTTTTTT; CDR3 protein: CASSERRVNTGELFF
D gene: -; J gene: TRBJ2-3; clone size: -; V gene: TRBV3-1/TRBV3-2; CDR3 DNA: TGTGCCAGCAGCCGATACCAGGGGCCCATGGGCACAGATACGCAGTATTTT; CDR3 protein: CASSRYQGPMGTDTQYF
D gene: -; J gene: TRBJ2-4; clone size: once; V gene: TRBV19; CDR3 DNA: TGTGCCAGTAGTATACGCCCCGGGTTAGCCAAAAACATTCAGTACTTC; CDR3 protein: CASSIRPGLAKNIQYF
D gene: -; J gene: TRBJ2-5; clone size: -; V gene: TRBV3-1/TRBV3-2; CDR3 DNA: TGTGCCAGCAGCCAAGAAGGTGGGTACCAAGAGACCCAGTACTTC; CDR3 protein: CASSQEGGYQETQYF
D gene: TRBD1; J gene: TRBJ1-1; clone size: once; V gene: TRBV6-2/TRBV6-3; CDR3 DNA: TGTGCCAGCAGTTCCGCCGGGACAGTCGGCACTGAAGCTTTCTTT; CDR3 protein: CASSSAGTVGTEAFF
D gene: TRBD2; J gene: TRBJ2-1; clone size: -; V gene: TRBV28; CDR3 DNA: TGTGCCAGCAGTCCTCTAGCGGGGGGCAACAATGAGCAGTTCTTC; CDR3 protein: CASSPLAGGNNEQFF